The following is a T cell receptor beta chain sequence with its context. Its antigen is as yet unknown. The CDR3 covers 14 residues. V was cut by 3 bases and J by 3 bases, with 10 bases left in between. CDR1 LNHDA and CDR2 SQIVND come from the germline V gene (reference sequence). This sample is part of a study of cytomegalovirus exposure and HLA in healthy donors. Use of 60 Vbeta and 13 Jbeta primers characterized the PCR. TCRdb's copy holds only in-frame clones and misses some; the assay was immunoSEQ multiplex PCR. The sample holds more than 150,000 clones, almost 80% seen once. Study findings and constraints: The authors later found most CMV-associated TCR beta chains appeared HLA-restricted. The majority of TCR sequences were rare, yet some public TCRs appeared in many donors.

The sample consisted of PBMCs. The chain recombines TRBV19 with TRBJ2-3, with a tentative D call TRBD2 (6 bases). The TCR was taken from a man aged 50 to 60 in good health and CMV-seropositive. CDR3 nucleotides: TGTGCCAGTAGTATTCTGGAGGGGACAGATACGCAGTATTTT. This encodes CASSILEGTDTQYF.